This T cell receptor beta chain is from a study of cytomegalovirus exposure and HLA in healthy donors. Study-level points and caveats: Being productive about 90% or about 30% of the time was typical of most TCR beta V segments in an earlier analysis. A later analysis linked a missense DCLRE1C variant to TCR beta V- and J-gene trimming. According to a later analysis, donors in an Asian-associated ancestry cluster reportedly had fewer N-insertions than the roughly 670-donor mean. Accurate prediction of HLA-A and HLA-B alleles (for most subjects) was reportedly achieved from TCR beta sequences.

V was cut by 1 base and J by 0 bases, with 7 bases left in between. This CDR3 has 15 residues. Germline CDR1 and CDR2: SGHTA and FQGNSA. The PCR had 60 Vbeta and 13 Jbeta primers. Some clones are missing from TCRdb's copy, which holds only in-frame ones; the method was immunoSEQ multiplex PCR. This listing includes about 46,000 clones. With regard to this clone: Its target is unknown.

The sequence came from a woman aged 40 to 50 in good health and CMV-seronegative. The rearrangement uses TRBV7-2 and TRBJ1-3, with D unclear. The specimen sequenced was PBMCs. The CDR3 coding sequence is TGTGCCAGCAGCTTAGGCAGACTCTCTGGAAACACCATATATTTT. Translation gives CASSLGRLSGNTIYF.